This TCR beta chain emerged from a study of T-cell memory formation after mild COVID-19 (dated by TCRdb to the early 2020s). In terms of the full investigation: TCR sequence clusters from the two donors were found to be largely donor specific. Two young, previously healthy adult volunteers made up the cohort, one male and one female. Longitudinal TCRalpha and TCRbeta repertoire sequencing tracked T-cell clones expanding and contracting after mild COVID-19 in a couple of donors. Overall study results and their limits: Contracting CD4+ clones were located mainly in the CM and EM memory subsets, whereas CD8+ clones were found to be enriched in EMRA. The detection of some responding clones in pre-infection memory suggests that pre-existing cross-reactive memory T cells joined the SARS-CoV-2 response. Balanced CD4/CD8 phenotypes were observed for clones contracting from day 15 to 85, whereas a bias towards CD4+ was observed for a second wave of clones expanding from day 15 to 37. Whether the second-wave clones peaking on day 37 were SARS-CoV-2 specific was not confirmed. The study included only a couple of mild cases, and larger cohorts that include severe cases with pre-infection samples were judged to be necessary.

From cysteine to phenylalanine, the CDR3 is 15 amino acids long. The sequence is cut down to CDR3 DNA, 45 bases in frame from base 1. CDR1 is given as KGHSH and CDR2 as LQKENI, both from the germline V gene. Trimming costs V 2 bases and J 0 bases, and their ends lie 9 bases apart. Sequenced on an Illumina NovaSeq 6000. TCRalpha and TCRbeta cDNA libraries were built by 5'RACE with constant-segment primers, adding sample barcodes and unique molecular identifiers. Trizol reagent was used to extract RNA from every sample. Library amplification was performed in two PCR steps, and a second sample barcode and Illumina TruSeq adapters were introduced in the second step. Libraries were sequenced on an Illumina NovaSeq with 2 x 150 bp paired-end reads. In the paper's pipeline: Demultiplexing of reads and collapsing into UMI-guided consensus sequences were performed with migec v1.2.7. Using mixcr v2.1.11, UMI consensuses were aligned to TRA and TRB V and J templates and then assembled into clonotypes. Clonotypes were classified as expanded or contracted when called significant by both edgeR and NoisET, with noise models trained on biological replicates. For edgeR calls, a false discovery rate-adjusted p below 0.01 and a log2 fold-change threshold of 1 were applied. As an exploratory analysis of dynamics, max-normalized trajectories of the 1000 most abundant clonotypes were examined by PCA with hierarchical clustering. The CD4 or CD8 phenotype of responding clones was assigned using the separately sequenced CD4+ and CD8+ repertoires. TCRdb ran its own pipeline on the public reads, namely fastp trimming at Q25 and MiXCR clone calling, and kept in-frame beta chains. Every entry covers one CDR3 protein and lists the most common genes and DNA from its rows. The V and J calls and clone size come from TCRdb's table, not from the authors' own analysis. The sample table records a few hundred thousand distinct CDR3 sequences; roughly a fifth of these occur just once. The ten largest clones add up to over 20% of the sample.

To note about this clonotype: What antigen it recognizes has not been identified. Base quality data are lacking; no much larger clone is found one base away.

Ficoll-Paque density gradient centrifugation was used to isolate PBMCs. What was sequenced was PBMCs or a T cell subset sorted from them (not recorded which). The receptor's source is a man aged 18 to 29 who had mild COVID-19 (a few samples of this study predate the infection). The sample titles of this study are shuffled in the database, so cell type and time point are left out; the donor was told from shared clones. The chain uses TRBV18 and TRBJ2-3; 6 matching bases give a weak D call of TRBD2. The CDR3 protein: CASSPSGGSTDTQYF. The DNA is TGTGCCAGCTCACCATCTGGGGGGAGCACAGATACGCAGTATTTT.